Listed here are 29 T cell receptor beta chains from one sample, sequenced in a study of identical twins. In TCRdb, the 5' RACE reads were re-called with MiXCR into one record per CDR3 protein. The repertoire holds some 790,000 distinct CDR3 sequences, with around a sixth as singletons. This sample also belongs to another study, concerning T cells expressing NK-cell markers.

The sequencing input was PBMCs. These receptors all stem from a woman in her late teens or twenties in good health.

V usage is TRBV7-8 and J usage is TRBJ2-5, with 7 bases identical to TRBD1. The CDR3 sequence is 15 residues long. CDR1 and CDR2 from the germline V gene are SGHVS and FQNEAQ. The V and J ends lost 1 base and 5 bases, in that order; junction bases with no gene match: 7. CDR3 bases: TGTGCCAGCAGCTTAGGAGACAGGGTGCGGGAGACCCAGTACTTC. It specifies CASSLGDRVRETQYF.

This clonotype was picked up a small number of times. V gene TRBV12-3 or TRBV12-4 combines with J gene TRBJ2-1; TRBD2 matches at 9 bases. V lost 5 bases to trimming and J lost 3 bases; unmatched junction nucleotides: 14. The CDR3 loop spans 18 amino acids. The CDR3 DNA reads TGTGCCAGCAGTCAAACTAGCGGGCCGGGCGGGATCTACAATGAGCAGTTCTTC. Encoded protein: CASSQTSGPGGIYNEQFF.

This clonotype was seen only a few times. The J gene is TRBJ2-1, the V gene TRBV5-1; D perhaps matches TRBD2 (5 bases). The CDR3 runs 13 residues. V gave up 0 bases and J gave up 5 bases, with 6 bases separating them. CDR1 and CDR2 from the germline V gene are SGHRS and YFSETQ. The CDR3 protein is CASSLARDNEQFF. The CDR3 nucleotides read TGCGCCAGCAGCTTGGCGAGGGACAATGAGCAGTTCTTC.

Only a few counts were recorded for this clonotype. The chain is built from TRBV12-3 or TRBV12-4 and TRBJ2-5, with 8 bases matching TRBD1. J gave up 1 base and V 3 bases, and 4 bases lay outside the gene matches. This CDR3 comprises 15 residues. The CDR3 DNA reads as TGTGCCAGCAGTTTTAGCACAGGGGGCCAAGAGACCCAGTACTTC. It encodes CASSFSTGGQETQYF.

The chain carries TRBV20-1 and TRBJ2-1; a weak D match, TRBD2 (6 bases). This CDR3 has 14 amino acids. Germline V gene sequence: CDR1 DFQATT, CDR2 SNEGSKA (reference sequence). Trimming removed 4 bases from V and 4 bases from J, with 14 bases in between. CDR3 sequence (DNA): TGCAGTGCTATTAGGCTAGCGTTTTACAATGAGCAGTTCTTC. Its protein product is CSAIRLAFYNEQFF.

The chain employs TRBV5-1 and TRBJ1-1; no reliable D call. The CDR3 sequence is 10 residues long. With 4 bases removed from V and 13 bases from J, the gap between germline ends came to 11 bases. Germline CDR1 reads SGHRS; CDR2 reads YFSETQ. CDR3 sequence reads: CASSLRVGFF. DNA for the CDR3: TGCGCCAGCAGCCTGAGGGTTGGTTTCTTT.

There are many counts of this clonotype. This chain links TRBV12-3 or TRBV12-4 with TRBJ2-3; 7 bases agree with TRBD2. CDR3 size: 17 residues. V lost 3 bases, J lost 2 bases, and 11 bases stayed unmatched. CDR3 sequence: CASSLVGLAELTDTQYF. Here the CDR3 DNA reads TGTGCCAGCAGTTTGGTAGGGCTAGCGGAGCTCACAGATACGCAGTATTTT.

This sequence joins TRBV18 and TRBJ2-1; D unresolved. CDR3 length: 12 amino acids. Germline values: CDR1 KGHSH, CDR2 LQKENI. The V end lost 2 bases, the J end lost 6 bases, and 5 bases lay between the germline ends. The CDR3 is CASSPNSNEQFF. CDR3 in DNA: TGTGCCAGCTCACCAAACAGCAATGAGCAGTTCTTC.

This clonotype was counted between two and nine times. The chain couples TRBV7-8 to TRBJ2-1; the match to TRBD2 covers 8 bases. CDR3 length: 19 amino acids. J gave up 2 bases and V 5 bases, and 17 bases lay outside the gene matches. CDR1 and CDR2 from the germline V gene are SGHVS and FQNEAQ. The CDR3 nucleotides read TGTGCCAGCAGCGAAGAGGTCCGGCGACTAGCGCGCCCCTACAATGAGCAGTTCTTC. It translates to CASSEEVRRLARPYNEQFF.

This clonotype turned up a few times. V is TRBV10-3 and J is TRBJ2-1, with a tentative D call TRBD1 (6 bases). The CDR3 runs to 14 residues. Per germline, CDR1 ENHRY and CDR2 SYGVKD. V lost 6 bases and J lost 6, with 15 bases in between. Here the CDR3 reads CAIRGAGGFNEQFF. CDR3 nucleotides: TGTGCCATCAGGGGGGCAGGAGGATTCAATGAGCAGTTCTTC.

The chain couples TRBV20-1 to TRBJ2-7; 9 bases match TRBD2. CDR1 and CDR2 (germline): DFQATT, SNEGSKA (reference sequence). The CDR3 is 15 residues long. The trim removed 0 bases at V and 4 bases at J, leaving 7 bases unmatched. DNA of the CDR3: TGCAGTGCTAGAGATCCGCGGGAGGGACAATACGAGCAGTACTTC. Its translation: CSARDPREGQYEQYF.

This chain joins TRBV5-1 and TRBJ2-7, with no clear D. CDR1 and CDR2 from the germline V gene are SGHRS and YFSETQ. There are 13 residues in the CDR3. The V gene lost 1 base and the J gene lost 5 bases, with 10 bases spanning the gap. CDR3 nucleotides: TGCGCCAGCAGCTTGAGCCCTACCCACGAGCAGTACTTC. It is translated as CASSLSPTHEQYF.

This chain links TRBV5-5 with TRBJ2-5; no clear D. The CDR3 consists of 14 residues. Between the trimmed V and J ends, which lost 0 bases and 0 bases, there was a span of 6 bases. Germline assignment: CDR1 SGHKS and CDR2 YYEKEE (reference sequence). CDR3 region: CASSLDAYQETQYF. CDR3 DNA sequence: TGTGCCAGCAGCTTGGACGCGTACCAAGAGACCCAGTACTTC.

The chain has TRBV12-3 or TRBV12-4 and TRBJ1-1, with D possibly TRBD1 on 6 matching bases. CDR3 length: 16 residues. V was pared by 0 bases and J by 8 bases, with 19 bases between. CDR3 sequence reads: CASSLARTVELLEAFF. CDR3 coding DNA: TGTGCCAGCAGTTTAGCTCGGACAGTAGAGTTATTAGAAGCTTTCTTT.

The chain employs TRBV19 and TRBJ2-1; tentative D call: TRBD2 (7 bases). V was pared by 10 bases and J by 8 bases, with 21 bases between. The CDR3 has 14 amino acids. The germline V gene has CDR1 LNHDA and CDR2 SQIVND (reference sequence). CDR3 DNA: TGTGCCACGACCCGAAGGGGGGGGGCGTATGAGCAGTTCTTC. Encoded protein: CATTRRGGAYEQFF.

This clonotype was seen more than once but under ten times. The J gene is TRBJ2-7, the V gene TRBV7-2; D possibly uses TRBD1 or TRBD2 (5 bases each). Germline assignment: CDR1 SGHTA and CDR2 FQGNSA. V dropped 0 bases and J dropped 4 bases, with 25 bases sitting between them. CDR3 length: 19 amino acids. CDR3 amino acids: CASSLALNTGGTRGYEQYF. The CDR3 region has the DNA TGTGCCAGCAGCTTAGCGCTCAATACTGGGGGAACGAGGGGATACGAGCAGTACTTC.

The rearrangement joins TRBV28 to TRBJ1-1; D call uncertain. The CDR3 sequence is 14 residues long. Trimming shortened V by 2 bases and J by 1 base, and 8 bases separated the two germline ends. Germline loops: CDR1 MDHEN, CDR2 SYDVKM. CDR3 DNA sequence: TGTGCCAGCAGTTTAGCCCACTGGAACACTGAAGCTTTCTTT. Protein: CASSLAHWNTEAFF.

V and J are TRBV7-2 and TRBJ2-2, with 7 nucleotides matching TRBD2. The length of the CDR3 is 13 residues. V lost 3 bases to trimming and J lost 15 bases; unmatched junction nucleotides: 10. The germline gives CDR1 SGHTA, CDR2 FQGNSA. CDR3 region: CASSFLGGEWVFF. CDR3 DNA sequence: TGTGCCAGCAGCTTCCTGGGGGGGGAGTGGGTGTTTTTT.

In this sample, this clonotype turned up many times. This sequence joins TRBV11-2 and TRBJ2-3; 12 bases are a match to TRBD2. From germline, CDR1 is SGHAT and CDR2 FQNNGV. The CDR3 is 19 residues long. V shed 5 bases, J shed 0 bases, and the junction held 12 bases outside the gene matches. The CDR3 DNA sequence: TGTGCCAGCAGCGAATTCGGGACTAGCGGGTCCCCGAGCACAGATACGCAGTATTTT. It translates to CASSEFGTSGSPSTDTQYF.

The gene calls are TRBV7-9 and TRBJ1-5, with 11 bases matching TRBD1. Looked up from germline, CDR1 is SEHNR and CDR2 is FQNEAQ (reference sequence). The CDR3 runs 17 residues. V shed 5 bases, J shed 0 bases, and the junction held 6 bases outside the gene matches. The chain's CDR3 is CASSGGTGGYSNQPQHF. The CDR3 DNA follows: TGTGCCAGCAGCGGTGGGACAGGGGGTTATAGCAATCAGCCCCAGCATTTT.

The chain joins TRBV20-1 to TRBJ2-4, with a possible D match to TRBD1 (5 bases). V lost 1 base and J 3 bases, leaving 25 bases between the germline ends. The CDR3 has 19 amino acids. CDR1 is DFQATT, CDR2 SNEGSKA, per germline (reference sequence). This chain's CDR3 is CSARALIKGAGFVKNIQYF. The CDR3 region has the DNA TGCAGTGCTAGAGCCCTCATCAAAGGGGCCGGGTTTGTCAAAAACATTCAGTACTTC.

This clonotype has just a few counts. This chain joins TRBV7-9 and TRBJ2-5; the D is unclear. Germline V gives CDR1 SEHNR, CDR2 FQNEAQ (reference sequence). This CDR3 has 11 residues. The germline V and J ends were trimmed by 5 bases and 6 bases, with 7 bases remaining between them. The CDR3 nucleotides are TGTGCCAGCAGCCACACCCAGACCCAGTACTTC. Protein: CASSHTQTQYF.

The table lists this clonotype with a few counts. The gene calls are TRBV4-3 and TRBJ2-5, with a possible D match to TRBD2 (6 bases). The germline CDR1 and CDR2 sequences are LGHNA and YSLEER. The CDR3 sequence is 17 residues long. V was pared by 0 bases and J by 0 bases, with 14 bases between. CDR3 protein: CASSQDTSGSYQETQYF. Written as DNA, the CDR3 is TGCGCCAGCAGCCAAGATACGAGCGGGTCTTACCAAGAGACCCAGTACTTC.

The chain carries TRBV20-1 and TRBJ2-3; TRBD2 aligns across 14 bases. Trimming cost V 6 bases and J 1 base; bases outside gene matches: 12. The CDR3 spans 18 residues. CDR1 is DFQATT, CDR2 SNEGSKA, per germline (reference sequence). CDR3: CSAENMGLAGVGTDTQYF. The DNA of the CDR3 is TGCAGTGCAGAAAACATGGGACTAGCGGGGGTCGGCACAGATACGCAGTATTTT.

In this sample, this clonotype turned up many times. This chain connects TRBV29-1 to TRBJ2-7; TRBD2 agrees at 7 bases. V trimming: 0 bases; J trimming: 5 bases; junction bases outside the gene matches: 13. This CDR3 has 16 residues. In germline, CDR1 is SQVTM, CDR2 ANQGSEA. In DNA, the CDR3 is TGCAGCGTTGAAGATAGGGTTACGGGACTATCTAACGAGCAGTACTTC. It codes for CSVEDRVTGLSNEQYF.

This clonotype was observed a handful of times. The chain uses TRBV12-3 or TRBV12-4 and TRBJ1-2; D remains unclear. The CDR3 has 10 residues. V was clipped by 6 bases and J by 5 bases, with 4 bases between them. This CDR3 reads CASSRYGYTF. CDR3 DNA sequence: TGTGCCAGCAGCAGATATGGCTACACCTTC.

This rearrangement joins TRBV27 to TRBJ1-3; D call uncertain. Germline assignment: CDR1 MNHEY and CDR2 SMNVEV (reference sequence). The CDR3 is 14 residues long. Trimming left V 6 bases short and J 0 bases short, with 9 bases between. CDR3 coding DNA: TGTGCCAGCAGGGGCTACAGCTCTGGAAACACCATATATTTT. Protein: CASRGYSSGNTIYF.

The chain combines TRBV5-1 with TRBJ2-3; TRBD2 agrees at 7 bases. With 4 bases clipped from V and 2 bases from J, the junction kept 10 bases outside the gene matches. The CDR3 loop spans 16 amino acids. Per germline, CDR1 SGHRS and CDR2 YFSETQ. This CDR3 is CASSPSAGPPTDTQYF. In DNA form, the CDR3 reads TGCGCCAGCAGCCCATCAGCGGGGCCTCCCACAGATACGCAGTATTTT.

This chain uses TRBV6-2 or TRBV6-3 with TRBJ2-7; 8 nucleotides agree with TRBD2. Germline CDR1 and CDR2: MNHEY and SVGEGT. The CDR3 is 14 residues long. V lost 0 bases to trimming and J lost 5 bases; unmatched junction nucleotides: 3. As DNA, the CDR3 is TGTGCCAGCAGTTACTCTGCGCGGGGGGACGAGCAGTACTTC. It codes for CASSYSARGDEQYF.